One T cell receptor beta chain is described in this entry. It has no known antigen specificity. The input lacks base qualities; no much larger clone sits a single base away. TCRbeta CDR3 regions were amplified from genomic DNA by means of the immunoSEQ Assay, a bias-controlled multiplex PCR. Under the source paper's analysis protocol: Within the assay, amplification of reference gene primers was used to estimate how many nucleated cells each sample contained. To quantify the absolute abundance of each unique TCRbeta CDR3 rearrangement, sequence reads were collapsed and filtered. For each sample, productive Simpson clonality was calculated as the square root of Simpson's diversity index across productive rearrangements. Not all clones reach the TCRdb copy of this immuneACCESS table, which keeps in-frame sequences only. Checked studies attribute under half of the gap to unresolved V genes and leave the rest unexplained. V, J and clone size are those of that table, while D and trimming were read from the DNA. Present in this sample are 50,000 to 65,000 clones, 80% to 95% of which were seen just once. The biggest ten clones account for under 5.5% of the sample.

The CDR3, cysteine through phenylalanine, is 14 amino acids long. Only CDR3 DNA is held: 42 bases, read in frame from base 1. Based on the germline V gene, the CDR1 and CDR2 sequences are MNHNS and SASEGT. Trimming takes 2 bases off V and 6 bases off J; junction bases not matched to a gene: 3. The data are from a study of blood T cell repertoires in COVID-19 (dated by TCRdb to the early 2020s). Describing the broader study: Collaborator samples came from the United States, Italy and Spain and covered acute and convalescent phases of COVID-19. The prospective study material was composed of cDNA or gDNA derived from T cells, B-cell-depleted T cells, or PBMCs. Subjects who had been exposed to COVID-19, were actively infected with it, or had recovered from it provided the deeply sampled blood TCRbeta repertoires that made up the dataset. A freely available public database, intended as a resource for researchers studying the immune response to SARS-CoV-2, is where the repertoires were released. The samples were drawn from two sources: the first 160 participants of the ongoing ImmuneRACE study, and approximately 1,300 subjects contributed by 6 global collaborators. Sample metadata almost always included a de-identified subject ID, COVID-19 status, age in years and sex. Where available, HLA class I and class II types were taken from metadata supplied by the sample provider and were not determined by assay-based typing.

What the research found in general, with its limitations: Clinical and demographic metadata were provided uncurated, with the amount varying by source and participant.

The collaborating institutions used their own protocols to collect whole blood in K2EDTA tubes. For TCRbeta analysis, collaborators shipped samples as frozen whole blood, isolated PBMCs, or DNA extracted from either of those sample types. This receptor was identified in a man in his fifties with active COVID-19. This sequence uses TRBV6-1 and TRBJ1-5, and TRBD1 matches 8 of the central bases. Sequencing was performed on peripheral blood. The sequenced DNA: TGTGCCAGCAGTGAAATGACAGGGGTTCAGCCCCAGCATTTT. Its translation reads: CASSEMTGVQPQHF.